A selection of T cell receptor beta chains follows, all from one sample in a study of T cells after yellow fever vaccination. From the 5' RACE reads, TCRdb called clonotypes with MiXCR, one entry per CDR3 protein. The sample shows 60,000 to 75,000 distinct CDR3 sequences, just over 6.5% of them seen only once. This specimen was CD8+ T cells sorted from PBMCs, taken roughly 45 days after the first yellow fever vaccination. The receptors here all came from a man between 18 and 29 years old who received the YFV17D yellow fever vaccine. Both conserved end residues are part of each CDR3. The D gene is left open where the match is weak. Expanded clones get a size class; other rows say once, few or many, or leave the size out.

size,length,J,D,V,CDR3,DNA
-,14,TRBJ2-7,-,TRBV7-9,CASSPRQDSYEQYF,TGTGCCAGCAGCCCGCGACAGGACTCCTACGAGCAGTACTTC
-,14,TRBJ2-1,-,TRBV5-6,CAISPEGRHYEQFF,TGTGCCATCAGCCCCGAGGGCCGGCACTATGAGCAGTTCTTC
many,17,TRBJ2-1,-,TRBV4-1,CASSQGFMRTTINEQFF,TGCGCCAGCAGCCAAGGTTTTATGCGGACTACTATCAATGAGCAGTTCTTC
-,13,TRBJ2-1,TRBD2,TRBV5-6,CASKGLAVYEQFF,TGTGCCAGCAAGGGACTAGCTGTCTATGAGCAGTTCTTC
many,18,TRBJ2-3,TRBD2,TRBV5-1,CASPGTSGGVGTTDTQYF,TGCGCCAGTCCCGGGACTAGCGGGGGGGTAGGGACTACAGATACGCAGTATTTT
many,14,TRBJ2-5,-,TRBV9,CASSREGGRETQYF,TGTGCCAGCAGCCGCGAGGGGGGCCGGGAGACCCAGTACTTC
many,15,TRBJ2-7,-,TRBV4-1,CASSQDFTRSYEQYF,TGCGCCAGCAGCCAAGATTTTACAAGGTCCTACGAGCAGTACTTC
many,14,TRBJ2-4,TRBD1,TRBV4-1,CASSRGQGQNIQYF,TGCGCCAGCAGCCGCGGACAGGGGCAAAACATTCAGTACTTC
many,16,TRBJ2-1,TRBD2,TRBV7-6,CASSPGTSGTYNEQFF,TGTGCCAGCAGCCCCGGGACTAGCGGGACTTACAATGAGCAGTTCTTC
many,15,TRBJ2-4,-,TRBV9,CASSLGRAAKNIQYF,TGTGCCAGCTCCTTAGGGAGAGCGGCCAAAAACATTCAGTACTTC
many,16,TRBJ2-2,-,TRBV7-6,CASSHQSGAGTGELFF,TGTGCCAGCAGTCATCAGTCGGGTGCGGGGACCGGGGAGCTGTTTTTT
few,15,TRBJ2-1,-,TRBV28,CASSFRGGNANEQFF,TGTGCCAGCAGTTTTAGGGGGGGTAACGCCAATGAGCAGTTCTTC
many,15,TRBJ2-1,TRBD1,TRBV2,CASSAGTGIHNEQFF,TGTGCCAGCAGCGCTGGGACAGGGATTCACAATGAGCAGTTCTTC
-,14,TRBJ2-1,-,TRBV19,CASSISSSYNEQFF,TGTGCCAGTAGTATATCGAGCTCCTACAATGAGCAGTTCTTC
many,15,TRBJ1-3,TRBD1,TRBV12-3/TRBV12-4,CASSPGDSPGNTIYF,TGTGCCAGCAGCCCCGGGGACAGCCCTGGAAACACCATATATTTT
many,14,TRBJ2-1,-,TRBV11-3,CASSPPGLLNEQFF,TGTGCCAGCAGCCCCCCGGGACTCCTCAATGAGCAGTTCTTC
many,12,TRBJ2-1,TRBD2,TRBV4-3,CASGGRYNEQFF,TGCGCCAGCGGCGGGAGGTACAATGAGCAGTTCTTC
few,16,TRBJ2-3,-,TRBV7-9,CASSGSRGFYTDTQYF,TGTGCCAGCAGTGGATCCAGGGGTTTTTACACAGATACGCAGTATTTT